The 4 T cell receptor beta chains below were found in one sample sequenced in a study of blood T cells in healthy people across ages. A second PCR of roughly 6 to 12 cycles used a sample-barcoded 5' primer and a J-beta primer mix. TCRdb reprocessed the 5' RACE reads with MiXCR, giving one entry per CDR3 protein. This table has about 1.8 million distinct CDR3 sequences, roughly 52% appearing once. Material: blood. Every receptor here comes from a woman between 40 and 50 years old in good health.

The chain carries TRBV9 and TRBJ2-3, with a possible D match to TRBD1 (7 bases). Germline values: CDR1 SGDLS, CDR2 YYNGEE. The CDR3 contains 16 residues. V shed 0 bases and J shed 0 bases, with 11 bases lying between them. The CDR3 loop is CASSVGGTDSTDTQYF. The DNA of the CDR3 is TGTGCCAGCAGCGTAGGCGGGACAGATAGCACAGATACGCAGTATTTT.

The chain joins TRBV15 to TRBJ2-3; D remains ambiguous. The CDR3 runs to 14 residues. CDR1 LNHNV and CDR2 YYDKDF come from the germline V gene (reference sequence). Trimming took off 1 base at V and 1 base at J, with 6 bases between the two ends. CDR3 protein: CATSRVGRTDTQYF. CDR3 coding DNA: TGTGCCACCAGCAGAGTTGGACGCACAGATACGCAGTATTTT.

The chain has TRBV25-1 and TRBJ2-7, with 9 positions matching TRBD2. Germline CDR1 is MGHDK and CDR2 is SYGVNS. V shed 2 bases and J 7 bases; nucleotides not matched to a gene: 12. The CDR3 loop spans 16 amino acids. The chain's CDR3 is CASSEGGTSYDNEQYF. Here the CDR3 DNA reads TGTGCCAGCAGTGAAGGAGGGACTAGCTATGACAATGAGCAGTACTTC.

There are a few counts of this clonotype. The DNA of the CDR3 is TGTGCCAGCAGTTACTCCGGCGGGGGGGCAAACGAGCAGTACTTC. Encoded protein: CASSYSGGGANEQYF. This chain links TRBV6-2 or TRBV6-3 with TRBJ2-5; 9 nucleotides align to TRBD2. The J call may be faulty, since TRBJ2-7 better matches the DNA end. The CDR3 runs to 15 residues. Germline loops: CDR1 MNHEY, CDR2 SVGEGT.